Listed here are 26 T cell receptor beta chains from one sample, sequenced in a study of OX40 agonist ivuxolimab in advanced cancers. Assay: immunoSEQ multiplex PCR; the TCRdb copy retains only in-frame clones and omits some. The table records around 76,000 clones, approximately 91% of them present only once. The material was CD4+ or CD8+ T cells sorted from blood, obtained in a trial of the OX40 agonist ivuxolimab. These receptors originate from an adult with an advanced solid tumor such as melanoma, head and neck, liver or kidney cancer.

The chain couples TRBV28 to TRBJ2-5; D remains unclear. CDR1 MDHEN and CDR2 SYDVKM come from the germline V gene. The ends were cut back, 1 base at V and 5 bases at J, with 14 bases in the middle. This CDR3 contains 15 residues. CDR3 loop: CASSLSASIGETQYF. As DNA, the CDR3 is TGTGCCAGCAGTTTATCGGCTAGTATCGGGGAGACCCAGTACTTC.

This rearrangement joins TRBV5-1 to TRBJ2-7, with D uncertain. This CDR3 has 12 amino acids. The germline V gene encodes CDR1 SGHRS and CDR2 YFSETQ. Trimming left V 2 bases short and J 2 bases short, with 5 bases between. The CDR3 DNA is TGCGCCAGCAGCTTATCACCCTACGAGCAGTACTTC. This sequence encodes CASSLSPYEQYF.

The rearrangement links TRBV27 to TRBJ1-3, with D possibly TRBD1 on 6 matching bases. Germline V CDR1 and CDR2: MNHEY, SMNVEV (reference sequence). The CDR3 is made up of 14 amino acids. Between the trimmed V and J ends, which lost 8 bases and 1 base, there was a span of 12 bases. The CDR3 here is CASGAGVSGNTIYF. The CDR3 region has the DNA TGTGCCAGCGGAGCAGGGGTTTCTGGAAACACCATATATTTT.

This clone was found once. The chain joins TRBV4-1 to TRBJ2-7; TRBD1 aligns across 9 bases. V lost 0 bases to trimming and J lost 3 bases; unmatched junction nucleotides: 3. Germline V gene data show CDR1 as MGHRA and CDR2 as YSYEKL. The CDR3 totals 15 residues. For the CDR3, the DNA is TGCGCCAGCAGCCAAGATGGGGGACAGGGCTACGAGCAGTACTTC. Amino acid sequence: CASSQDGGQGYEQYF.

The chain employs TRBV7-9 and TRBJ1-3, with D possibly matching TRBD1 (6 bases). V was cut by 5 bases and J by 0 bases, with 17 bases left in between. The germline V gene has CDR1 SEHNR and CDR2 FQNEAQ (reference sequence). The CDR3 totals 17 residues. The CDR3: CASSPRGTGDSGNTIYF. The CDR3 DNA reads TGTGCCAGCAGCCCAAGGGGGACGGGTGACTCTGGAAACACCATATATTTT.

The chain uses TRBV4-2 and TRBJ2-5; a weak D match, TRBD2 (5 bases). Germline CDR1 and CDR2: LGHNA and YNFKEQ. V shed 1 base and J shed 4 bases, with 7 bases lying between them. The CDR3 runs 13 residues. For the CDR3, the DNA is TGTGCCAGCAGCCAAGGAGGGTCAGAGACCCAGTACTTC. Residues: CASSQGGSETQYF.

The count of this clone is one. The chain couples TRBV28 to TRBJ2-7; 9 bases are a match to TRBD2. The CDR3 is 14 residues long. Germline V lookup: CDR1 MDHEN, CDR2 SYDVKM. V shed 8 bases and J 8 bases; nucleotides not matched to a gene: 13. CDR3 residues: CASRSGSPSYQQYF. The CDR3 DNA is TGTGCCAGCCGTAGCGGGAGCCCGTCGTATCAGCAGTACTTC. The complete variable domain, with remaining parts taken from reference TRBV28 and TRBJ2-7, reads DVKVTQSSRYLVKRTGEKVFLECVQDMDHENMFWYRQDPGLGLRLIYFSYDVKMKEKGDIPEGYSVSREKKERFSLILESASTNQTSMYLCASRSGSPSYQQYFGPGTRLTVT.

The J gene is TRBJ2-7, the V gene TRBV5-1, with 7 bases lining up with TRBD1. Germline CDR1 reads SGHRS; CDR2 reads YFSETQ. The CDR3 has 14 amino acids. With 4 bases clipped from V and 3 bases from J, the junction kept 7 bases outside the gene matches. In nucleotides, the CDR3 is TGCGCCAGCAGCCCGGGGACAGATGTCTACGAGCAGTACTTC. Its protein is CASSPGTDVYEQYF.

This clone was counted only a few times. This chain uses TRBV25-1 with TRBJ2-7; perhaps TRBD1 as D (6 bases). Per the germline V gene, CDR1 is MGHDK and CDR2 is SYGVNS. V lost 2 bases to trimming and J lost 3 bases, with 8 bases between them. The CDR3 is 13 residues long. CDR3 DNA sequence: TGTGCCAGCAGTGAACAGGGGAGCTACGAGCAGTACTTC. It encodes CASSEQGSYEQYF.

J is TRBJ2-7 and V is TRBV6-5; D may match TRBD1 or TRBD2 (5 bases each). Looked up from germline, CDR1 is MNHEY and CDR2 is SVGAGI. Trimming took 4 bases from V and 0 from J, leaving 13 bases between them. CDR3 length: 15 amino acids. The CDR3 nucleotides read TGTGCCAGCAGTTTCGGGGCGGGCCGCTCCTACGAGCAGTACTTC. Translated: CASSFGAGRSYEQYF.

This chain links TRBV29-1 with TRBJ1-3; 7 nucleotides agree with TRBD1. Germline V gene sequence: CDR1 SQVTM, CDR2 ANQGSEA. Trimming cost V 1 base and J 4 bases; bases outside gene matches: 1. This CDR3 is 13 amino acids long. DNA for the CDR3: TGCAGCGTTGAAGCAGGGGGGGGAAACACCATATATTTT. Translating it yields CSVEAGGGNTIYF.

This clone was observed a few times. V and J are TRBV7-9 and TRBJ2-4; tentative D call: TRBD1 (5 bases). V dropped 5 bases and J dropped 1 base, with 15 bases sitting between them. CDR3 length equals 16 residues. Germline V CDR1 and CDR2: SEHNR, FQNEAQ (reference sequence). The DNA of the CDR3 is TGTGCCAGCAGCCCCCCGACAGATGGGGCCAAAAACATTCAGTACTTC. This codes for CASSPPTDGAKNIQYF.

This clone was observed a few times. The CDR3 region is CASSLGVGAYGYTF. DNA of the CDR3: TGCGCCAGCAGCTTGGGGGTAGGGGCCTATGGCTACACCTTC. The chain joins TRBV5-1 to TRBJ1-2, with D possibly being TRBD1 (5 bases). This CDR3 has 14 residues. Per germline, CDR1 SGHRS and CDR2 YFSETQ. Trimming removed 0 bases from V and 4 bases from J, with 10 bases in between.

In DNA form, the CDR3 reads TGTGCCAGCAGCTTCCTAGCGGGAGGCTCCTACGAGCAGTACTTC. Translation gives CASSFLAGGSYEQYF. The chain recombines TRBV11-2 with TRBJ2-5; 11 bases match TRBD2. The J call may not be correct, given that the DNA end is closer to TRBJ2-7. From germline, CDR1 is SGHAT and CDR2 FQNNGV. The CDR3 spans 15 residues.

V gene TRBV7-9 combines with J gene TRBJ2-3; 8 bases fit TRBD2. Unmatched junction bases numbered 8, after V lost 8 bases and J lost 4 bases. CDR1 and CDR2 (germline): SEHNR, FQNEAQ (reference sequence). The CDR3 totals 14 residues. The CDR3 loop is CASPSGRDSDTQYF. The CDR3 DNA sequence: TGTGCCAGCCCTAGCGGGCGTGACTCAGATACGCAGTATTTT.

This chain links TRBV6-6 with TRBJ1-1; a weak D match, TRBD1 (5 bases). CDR1 and CDR2 from the germline V gene are MNHNY and SVGAGI (reference sequence). The CDR3 totals 13 residues. Trimming pared 11 bases from V and 0 bases from J, leaving 13 bases between. Here the CDR3 reads CAGGGNMNTEAFF. CDR3 nucleotide sequence: TGTGCCGGGGGGGGAAACATGAACACTGAAGCTTTCTTT.

This clone was recorded only once. This sequence joins TRBV7-8 and TRBJ2-3; D remains unclear. Germline-derived CDR1 and CDR2 are SGHVS and FQNEAQ. The CDR3 consists of 13 residues. V lost 2 bases, J lost 6 bases, and 9 bases lay in between. The CDR3 DNA follows: TGTGCCAGCAGCTTATTCGATGGGGATACGCAGTATTTT. Translation gives CASSLFDGDTQYF.

V and J are TRBV7-2 and TRBJ2-7; D perhaps matches TRBD1 (5 bases). The CDR3 spans 14 residues. Germline V gene lookup returns CDR1 SGHTA and CDR2 FQGNSA. V lost 5 bases and J lost 7, with 18 bases in between. In DNA, the CDR3 is TGTGCCAGCAGCCAAGATCGGGCCAGGGAAGAGCAGTACTTC. It is translated as CASSQDRAREEQYF.

V is TRBV2 and J is TRBJ2-7, with unresolved D. V lost 6 bases and J 9 bases, leaving 18 bases between the germline ends. CDR1 and CDR2 from the germline V gene are SNHLY and FYNNEI. The CDR3 runs 13 residues. The CDR3 spells CASSFVPAWGQYF. CDR3 DNA sequence: TGTGCCAGCAGCTTTGTCCCGGCGTGGGGGCAGTACTTC.

V gene TRBV4-1 combines with J gene TRBJ1-2; D unresolved. V shed 0 bases and J shed 8 bases, with 10 bases lying between them. This CDR3 region has 13 residues. Looked up from germline, CDR1 is MGHRA and CDR2 is YSYEKL. The CDR3, as DNA: TGCGCCAGCAGCCAAGAGGAGGGTTGGGGCTACACCTTC. Its translation is CASSQEEGWGYTF.

The chain uses TRBV6-1 and TRBJ1-1; D call uncertain. V shed 5 bases and J shed 4 bases, with 17 bases lying between them. Germline-derived CDR1 and CDR2 are MNHNS and SASEGT. This CDR3 comprises 15 residues. CDR3 nucleotide sequence: TGTGCCAGCAGTTTTTCCCCACAGAGGCGCACTGAAGCTTTCTTT. Translating gives CASSFSPQRRTEAFF.

The chain combines TRBV7-9 with TRBJ1-2; weak D call: TRBD1 (5 bases). CDR1 is SEHNR, CDR2 FQNEAQ, per germline (reference sequence). Trimming removed 3 bases from V and 3 bases from J, with 14 bases in between. The CDR3 runs 15 residues. The CDR3 sequence: CASSFRGFDDYGYTF. In DNA form, the CDR3 reads TGTGCCAGCAGCTTCCGGGGGTTTGACGACTATGGCTACACCTTC.

The CDR3 reads CASSPGGAGANVLTF. CDR3 sequence (DNA): TGTGCCAGCTCACCCGGGGGGGCTGGGGCCAACGTCCTGACTTTC. The chain links TRBV18 to TRBJ2-6; 8 bases are a match to TRBD2. The trim removed 3 bases at V and 2 bases at J, leaving 0 bases unmatched. The V gene's germline CDR1 is KGHSH and CDR2 LQKENI. The CDR3 totals 15 residues.

The chain is built from TRBV27 and TRBJ2-2; D remains unclear. Between the trimmed V and J ends, which lost 1 base and 5 bases, there was a span of 8 bases. The V gene's germline CDR1 is MNHEY and CDR2 SMNVEV (reference sequence). This CDR3 has 14 amino acids. The CDR3 nucleotides read TGTGCCAGCAGTTTATATGGGAATACCGGGGAGCTGTTTTTT. It encodes CASSLYGNTGELFF.

This clone appeared a single time. The chain combines TRBV7-3 with TRBJ2-4; TRBD2 matches 7 bases. Germline values: CDR1 SGHTA, CDR2 FQGTGA. The junction had 19 bases not matched to a gene; V was cut back by 5 bases and J by 0 bases. This CDR3 is 20 amino acids long. The CDR3: CASSPWPGKGTMIAKNIQYF. Here the CDR3 DNA reads TGTGCCAGCAGCCCCTGGCCCGGGAAAGGGACTATGATAGCCAAAAACATTCAGTACTTC. Variable domain in full (rest from reference TRBV7-3 and TRBJ2-4): GAGVSQTPSNKVTEKGKYVELRCDPISGHTALYWYRQSLGQGPEFLIYFQGTGAADDSGLPNDRFFAVRPEGSVSTLKIQRTERGDSAVYLCASSPWPGKGTMIAKNIQYFGAGTRLSVL.

The chain carries TRBV10-3 and TRBJ2-7, with 7 positions matching TRBD2. This CDR3 region has 18 residues. CDR1 is ENHRY, CDR2 SYGVKD, per germline. V lost 6 bases, J lost 2 bases, and 19 bases stayed unmatched. CDR3 amino acids: CAIRTTLIREGVTYEQYF. CDR3 bases: TGTGCCATCAGGACCACCTTAATCAGGGAGGGAGTAACCTACGAGCAGTACTTC.